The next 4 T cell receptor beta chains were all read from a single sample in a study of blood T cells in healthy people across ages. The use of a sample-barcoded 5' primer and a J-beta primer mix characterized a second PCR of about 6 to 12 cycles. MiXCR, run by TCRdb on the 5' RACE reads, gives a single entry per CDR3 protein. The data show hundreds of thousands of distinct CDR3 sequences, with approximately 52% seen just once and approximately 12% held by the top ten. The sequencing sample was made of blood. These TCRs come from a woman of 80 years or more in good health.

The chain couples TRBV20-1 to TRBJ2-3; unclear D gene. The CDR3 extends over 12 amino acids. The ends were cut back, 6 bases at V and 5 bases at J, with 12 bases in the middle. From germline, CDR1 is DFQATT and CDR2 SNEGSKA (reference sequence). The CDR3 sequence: CSAKSWQDTQYF. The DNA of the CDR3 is TGCAGTGCCAAAAGTTGGCAAGATACGCAGTATTTT.

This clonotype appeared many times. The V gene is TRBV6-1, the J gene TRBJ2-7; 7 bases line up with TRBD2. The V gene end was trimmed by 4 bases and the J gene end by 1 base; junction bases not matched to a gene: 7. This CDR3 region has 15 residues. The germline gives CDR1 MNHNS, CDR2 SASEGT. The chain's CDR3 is CASSVDVGGSYEQYF. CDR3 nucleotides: TGTGCCAGCAGTGTAGATGTGGGAGGGTCCTACGAGCAGTACTTC.

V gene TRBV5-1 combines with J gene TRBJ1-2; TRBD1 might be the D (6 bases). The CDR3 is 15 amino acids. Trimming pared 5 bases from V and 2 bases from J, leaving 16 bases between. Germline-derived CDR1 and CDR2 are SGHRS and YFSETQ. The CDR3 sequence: CASRAASGQNYGYTF. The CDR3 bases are TGCGCCAGCAGGGCCGCAAGTGGACAGAACTATGGCTACACCTTC.

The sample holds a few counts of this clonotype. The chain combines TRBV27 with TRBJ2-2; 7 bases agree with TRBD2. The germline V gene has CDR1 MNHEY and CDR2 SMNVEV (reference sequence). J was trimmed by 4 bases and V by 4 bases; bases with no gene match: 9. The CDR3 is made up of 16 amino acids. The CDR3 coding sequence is TGTGCCAGCAGTTACGCCGCGGGGGAGCTCACCGGGGAGCTGTTTTTT. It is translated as CASSYAAGELTGELFF.